The rows below give T cell receptor beta chains drawn from one sample of a study of T-cell reconstitution after alpha-beta-depleted transplantation in children. TCRdb reanalysed the PCR reads using MiXCR and keeps one entry per CDR3 protein. This repertoire shows around 380,000 distinct CDR3 sequences, approximately 10% found once; its top ten account for 4.5% to 7%. Sequences were derived from PBMCs from the stem cell graft donor, sampled from the stem cell graft. These receptor sequences come from a human donor who donated a stem cell graft to a child with acute myeloid leukemia. Both conserved end residues are part of each CDR3. Each record gives: V gene, clone size, J gene, D gene, CDR3 DNA, CDR3 protein. The D gene is left open where the match is weak. The size of a clone is reported for some rows only, either as once, few or many, or as a class for expanded clones.

>TRBV6-1|NA|TRBJ1-6|NA
TGTGCCAGCAGGAGAATCAGGGATTCACCCCTCCACTTT
CASRRIRDSPLHF
>TRBV12-3/TRBV12-4|many|TRBJ2-2|TRBD2
TGTGCCAGCAGTCTAGCGGGAGTTTATACCGGGGAGCTGTTTTTT
CASSLAGVYTGELFF
>TRBV5-1|NA|TRBJ2-3|TRBD2
TGCGCCAGCAGCCCCGGGACTAGCGGGGGGGCAGAGGCAGATACGCAGTATTTT
CASSPGTSGGAEADTQYF
>TRBV5-6|NA|TRBJ2-2|NA
TGTGCCAGCAGCTTGGTTGGGCCCCGGGAAAACACCGGGGAGCTGTTTTTT
CASSLVGPRENTGELFF
>TRBV2|NA|TRBJ1-4|NA
TGTGCCAGCAGGGGGAGGGGGAAAAAGGAAAAACTGTTTTTT
CASRGRGKKEKLFF
>TRBV20-1|few|TRBJ1-6|NA
TGCAGTGCTGGCTGGAAAACGGCGTCACCCCTCCACTTT
CSAGWKTASPLHF
>TRBV5-5|many|TRBJ2-1|TRBD1
TGTGCCAGCAGCTTGAGCGCGACAGGGCTCGCTGAGCAGTTCTTC
CASSLSATGLAEQFF
>TRBV7-2|NA|TRBJ2-7|NA
TGTGCCAGCAGTCTAAGGGAGGGGGACGGCTACGAGCAGTACTTC
CASSLREGDGYEQYF
>TRBV24-1|few|TRBJ2-2|TRBD1
TGTGCCACCAGTCCCGGGACAGGGGGTGTCGGGGAGCTGTTTTTT
CATSPGTGGVGELFF
>TRBV5-1|few|TRBJ1-1|NA
TGCGCCAGCAGCTTGGATCCAGGTTACGTAACTGAAGCTTTCTTT
CASSLDPGYVTEAFF
>TRBV6-2/TRBV6-3|NA|TRBJ2-5|NA
TGTGCCAGCAGCCAGAGGCTAGTAATGGAGACCCAGTACTTC
CASSQRLVMETQYF
>TRBV5-4|few|TRBJ2-1|NA
TGTGCCAGCAGCTTGGGGAAGAGCAAATACAATGAGCAGTTCTTC
CASSLGKSKYNEQFF
>TRBV6-2/TRBV6-3|NA|TRBJ2-4|NA
TGTGCCAGCAAACCCCCCAGGGGAGACATTCAGTACTTC
CASKPPRGDIQYF
>TRBV29-1|many|TRBJ2-7|TRBD1
TGCAGCGCCTGGACAGGCTCCTATGAGCAGTACTTC
CSAWTGSYEQYF
>TRBV12-3/TRBV12-4|few|TRBJ2-3|TRBD2
TGTGCCAGCAGACCTAGCGGGGCTAAAGATACGCAGTATTTT
CASRPSGAKDTQYF
>TRBV3-1|few|TRBJ1-5|TRBD1
TGTGCCAGCAGCGCGACAGGGGTTGGCAATCAGCCCCAGCATTTT
CASSATGVGNQPQHF
>TRBV7-8|NA|TRBJ2-1|TRBD2
TGTGCCAGCAGCTCCACTAGCGAGCCGTACAATGAGCAGTTCTTC
CASSSTSEPYNEQFF
>TRBV7-3|NA|TRBJ2-3|NA
TGTGCCAGCAGCTTAATTCCAGGGGATACAGATACGCAGTATTTT
CASSLIPGDTDTQYF
>TRBV5-1|NA|TRBJ2-2|TRBD2
TGCGCCAGCAGCAGGGGACTAGCGGACTGGTCCGGGGAGCTGTTTTTT
CASSRGLADWSGELFF
>TRBV5-5|NA|TRBJ2-5|NA
TGTGCCAGCAGCTTTTACGAGGGCCTACAAGAGACCCAGTACTTC
CASSFYEGLQETQYF
>TRBV2|NA|TRBJ2-3|NA
TGTGCCAGCGCCGGCAACCTGCGGGCAGATACGCAGTATTTT
CASAGNLRADTQYF
>TRBV20-1|NA|TRBJ2-1|NA
TGCAGTGTCAAACGTTACAATGAGCAGTTCTTC
CSVKRYNEQFF
>TRBV11-2|NA|TRBJ2-2|TRBD1
TGTGCCAGCAGCTTTACAGGGGCATCGAGAGCCGGGGAGCTGTTTTTT
CASSFTGASRAGELFF
>TRBV6-1|few|TRBJ2-7|NA
TGTGCCAGCACCTCAAGGAGGGGGACGACCTACGAGCAGTACTTC
CASTSRRGTTYEQYF
>TRBV5-1|NA|TRBJ2-6|TRBD2
TGCGCCAGCAGCTTGGCGCCCGTAGCGGGAAGTGGGGCCAACGTCCTGACTTTC
CASSLAPVAGSGANVLTF
>TRBV14|few|TRBJ2-1|NA
TGTGCCAGCAGCCAAGATACCAATGAGCAGTTCTTC
CASSQDTNEQFF
>TRBV29-1|many|TRBJ2-7|TRBD1
TGCAGCGTTGACGGGACAGGAAGCTACGAGCAGTACTTC
CSVDGTGSYEQYF
>TRBV29-1|few|TRBJ2-3|TRBD2
TGCAGCGTTGAAGAGGTGGGGGGGTCCGGGGATACGCAGTATTTT
CSVEEVGGSGDTQYF
>TRBV29-1|few|TRBJ2-6|NA
TGCAGCGTGACTGTTTCTGGGGCCAACGTCCTGACTTTC
CSVTVSGANVLTF
>TRBV5-1|many|TRBJ2-2|TRBD1
TGCGCCAGCAGCAACCGACAGGGTGGTATGAACACCGGGGAGCTGTTTTTT
CASSNRQGGMNTGELFF
>TRBV11-1|NA|TRBJ2-1|NA
TGTGCCTTCCCCCCTGACGGTGGGGGACCGGGTATAGACAATGAGCAGTTCTTC
CAFPPDGGGPGIDNEQFF
>TRBV2|NA|TRBJ2-2|NA
TGTGCCAGCAGACTATCCGAACAGGGTTTCGGGGAGCTGTTTTTT
CASRLSEQGFGELFF
>TRBV4-2|many|TRBJ2-2|NA
TGTGCCAGCAGCCAAGATGGGCGGCCGGGCGGGGAGCTGTTTTTT
CASSQDGRPGGELFF
>TRBV29-1|many|TRBJ2-1|TRBD2
TGCAGCGGAACTAGCGGGTTCTACAATGAGCAGTTCTTC
CSGTSGFYNEQFF
>TRBV5-1|few|TRBJ2-7|NA
TGCGCCAGCAGCTTGGCCGAGGGATCCGAGCAGTACTTC
CASSLAEGSEQYF
>TRBV5-5|few|TRBJ2-1|NA
TGTGCCAGCAGCGGTGGAAGGGGTTCGGCCAATGAGCAGTTCTTC
CASSGGRGSANEQFF
>TRBV5-4|NA|TRBJ1-1|TRBD1
TGTGCCAGCAGCTTTTACGGACAGGGGAACACTGAAGCTTTCTTT
CASSFYGQGNTEAFF
>TRBV20-1|few|TRBJ2-3|TRBD2
TGCAGTGCTAGGAGGCGGGAGTACAAGGATACGCAGTATTTT
CSARRREYKDTQYF
>TRBV7-2|few|TRBJ2-3|NA
TGTGCCAGCAGCTTAGACGGGACGGACCCAGATACGCAGTATTTT
CASSLDGTDPDTQYF
>TRBV18|NA|TRBJ2-1|TRBD2
TGTGCCAGCTCCCCCGGGACTAGTCGTGGCAATGAGCAGTTCTTC
CASSPGTSRGNEQFF
>TRBV12-3/TRBV12-4|many|TRBJ1-5|NA
TGTGCCAGCAGACGGACAGAAAATCAGCCCCAGCATTTT
CASRRTENQPQHF
>TRBV29-1|many|TRBJ1-4|NA
TGCAGCGTTGAGGGGACACCTAATGAAAAACTGTTTTTT
CSVEGTPNEKLFF
>TRBV21-1|NA|TRBJ1-3|NA
TGTGCCAGCAGCATCAGGATTCTCTCTGGAAACACCATATATTTT
CASSIRILSGNTIYF
>TRBV6-2/TRBV6-3|NA|TRBJ2-7|TRBD1
TGTGCCAGCAGCCGCACCTCCGCGGGACAGGGAAGGTACGAGCAGTACTTC
CASSRTSAGQGRYEQYF
>TRBV10-3|NA|TRBJ2-3|NA
TGTGCATCGTGGTGGGAGTCGGCAGATACGCAGTATTTT
CASWWESADTQYF
>TRBV7-6|NA|TRBJ2-1|NA
TGTGCCAGCAGCCCCTTACGCGGGAACTCCTACAATGAGCAGTTCTTC
CASSPLRGNSYNEQFF
>TRBV9|many|TRBJ1-1|NA
TGTGCCAGCAGAAGGGACATGAACACTGAAGCTTTCTTT
CASRRDMNTEAFF
>TRBV20-1|many|TRBJ2-1|NA
TGCAGTGCTAGACCGAGGAATGAGCAGTTCTTC
CSARPRNEQFF
>TRBV10-2|many|TRBJ1-5|NA
TGCGCCAGCAGTGAGAAGGGGAGCAATCAGCCCCAGCATTTT
CASSEKGSNQPQHF
>TRBV29-1|many|TRBJ1-1|TRBD1
TGCAGCGTTTACAGGGGAGGGAACACTGAAGCTTTCTTT
CSVYRGGNTEAFF
>TRBV7-9|NA|TRBJ2-7|NA
TGTGCCAGCAGCTTAGCCAGGGTGGACTACGAGCAGTACTTC
CASSLARVDYEQYF
>TRBV6-4|many|TRBJ2-1|NA
TGTGCCAGCAGTGAAACACAGGGTAGTATTCGGTTCTTC
CASSETQGSIRFF
>TRBV7-2|few|TRBJ2-4|NA
TGTGCCAGCAGCTCGGACTATATTCAGTACTTC
CASSSDYIQYF